Included here is one T cell receptor beta chain sequence, with context. This record comes from a study of T cell changes during pregnancy in multiple sclerosis. The germline CDR1 and CDR2 sequences are SGHRS and YFSETQ. The CDR3 is 15 amino acids. The V end lost 0 bases, the J end lost 5 bases, and 11 bases lay between the germline ends. Sequencing was performed with immunoSEQ multiplex PCR; in TCRdb, only in-frame clones are kept and a portion is missing. The sample consists of around 31,000 clones, around nine tenths of them appearing once. Material: CD4+ T cells from peripheral blood mononuclear cells, obtained in the first trimester of pregnancy. This TCR came from a female donor with multiple sclerosis, enrolled in a pregnancy study. This sequence joins TRBV5-1 and TRBJ2-2; D possibly corresponds to TRBD1 (6 bases). CDR3 protein: CASSLDTGLTGELFF. Here the CDR3 DNA reads TGCGCCAGCAGCTTGGATACAGGGTTGACCGGGGAGCTGTTTTTT.